The 25 T cell receptor beta chains in this list originate from one sample, sequenced in a study of human T cells and chemical hapten exposure. Time point indicated: pre-sensitization, week 0. Specified treatment: therapeutic diphenylcyclopropenone sensitization with weekly scalp DPC. One entry per CDR3 protein results from TCRdb running MiXCR on the RACE reads. The table shows around 300,000 distinct CDR3 sequences, with roughly 8% occurring only once. This material consisted of whole blood, taken in connection with sensitization to the hapten diphenylcyclopropenone (DPC). The receptors derive from a man younger than 35 with alopecia areata. Some clones in this sample may be carry-over from other donors' samples.

The V call is TRBV3-1, the J call TRBJ1-6; D is unclear. The CDR3 loop spans 15 amino acids. Germline V CDR1 and CDR2: LGHDT, YNNKEL (reference sequence). Trimming took off 7 bases at V and 0 bases at J, with 10 bases between the two ends. DNA for the CDR3: TGTGCCAGCAACCTTCAGAGCTCCTATAATTCACCCCTCCACTTT. It specifies CASNLQSSYNSPLHF.

The V gene is TRBV4-3, the J gene TRBJ2-3; tentative D call: TRBD1 (6 bases). In germline, CDR1 is LGHNA, CDR2 YSLEER. The V gene lost 2 bases and the J gene lost 4 bases, with 7 bases spanning the gap. This CDR3 is 13 amino acids long. In nucleotides, the CDR3 is TGCGCCAGCAGCCAACCAGGGGCAGATACGCAGTATTTT. Protein sequence: CASSQPGADTQYF.

V usage is TRBV10-3 and J usage is TRBJ1-1; D is unresolved. CDR3 length equals 14 residues. The germline V gene has CDR1 ENHRY and CDR2 SYGVKD. Trimming took off 10 bases at V and 1 base at J, with 16 bases between the two ends. CDR3 sequence reads: CASTPEAQNTEAFF. CDR3 sequence (DNA): TGTGCCAGCACGCCGGAGGCACAGAACACTGAAGCTTTCTTT.

This clonotype was recorded a few times. The rearrangement joins TRBV20-1 to TRBJ2-1; 8 bases align to TRBD1. Per the germline V gene, CDR1 is DFQATT and CDR2 is SNEGSKA (reference sequence). This CDR3 region has 13 residues. V was clipped by 2 bases and J by 7 bases; unmatched bases: 4. This chain's CDR3 is CSARQGAENEQFF. The CDR3 nucleotides are TGCAGTGCTAGACAGGGGGCGGAAAATGAGCAGTTCTTC.

This clonotype was observed many times. The chain carries TRBV20-1 and TRBJ1-5; 9 positions agree with TRBD1. V dropped 6 bases and J dropped 4; count of bases not matched to a gene: 4. The CDR3 has 13 residues. Germline V gene data show CDR1 as DFQATT and CDR2 as SNEGSKA (reference sequence). The CDR3 here is CSAEGQGNQPQHF. The CDR3 DNA reads TGCAGTGCCGAGGGACAGGGAAATCAGCCCCAGCATTTT.

The chain has TRBV28 and TRBJ2-7, with 11 bases identical to TRBD1. This CDR3 is 15 amino acids long. In germline, CDR1 is MDHEN, CDR2 SYDVKM. Trimming at V came to 4 bases and at J to 4 bases, leaving 6 bases not matched to a gene. CDR3 loop: CASSSRTGGPYEQYF. The CDR3 nucleotides are TGTGCCAGCAGTTCCAGGACAGGGGGCCCATACGAGCAGTACTTC.

V gene TRBV12-3 or TRBV12-4 combines with J gene TRBJ1-1; D possibly corresponds to TRBD1 (5 bases). CDR3 length: 15 residues. V dropped 0 bases and J dropped 10 bases, with 18 bases sitting between them. The DNA of the CDR3 is TGTGCCAGCAGTTTAGCGCTGAGGGACCTGGGAGGAGCTTTCTTT. Translating it yields CASSLALRDLGGAFF.

The chain joins TRBV6-4 to TRBJ2-3; 13 bases align to TRBD2. In germline, CDR1 is MRHNA, CDR2 SNTAGT. This CDR3 comprises 16 residues. The junction had 5 bases not matched to a gene; V was cut back by 4 bases and J by 4 bases. CDR3 sequence reads: CASSGTSGGAADTQYF. The CDR3 bases are TGTGCCAGCAGTGGTACTAGCGGGGGGGCTGCAGATACGCAGTATTTT.

This clonotype was observed at least ten times. The V gene is TRBV5-1, the J gene TRBJ1-1; D is unclear. The CDR3 loop spans 13 amino acids. The germline V gene has CDR1 SGHRS and CDR2 YFSETQ. Deletions cut 4 bases from V and 7 bases from J, with 14 bases between. The CDR3 spells CASSPGRRGEAFF. CDR3 in DNA: TGCGCCAGCAGCCCTGGACGGAGAGGTGAAGCTTTCTTT.

This clonotype was seen more than once but under ten times. V gene TRBV2 combines with J gene TRBJ2-3; possibly TRBD2 for D (7 bases). The CDR3 runs to 15 residues. The V end was cut by 6 bases, the J end by 5 bases, with 18 bases between. Germline V lookup: CDR1 SNHLY, CDR2 FYNNEI. The CDR3 reads CASRRNGGPGDTQYF. The CDR3 region has the DNA TGTGCCAGCAGGCGAAACGGGGGGCCCGGAGATACGCAGTATTTT.

The DNA of the CDR3 is TGCGCCAGCAGCCAATACCGGGACAGAAATTCACCCCTCCACTTT. Protein sequence: CASSQYRDRNSPLHF. The chain recombines TRBV4-3 with TRBJ1-6; 7 nucleotides agree with TRBD1. This CDR3 has 15 residues. Germline V CDR1 and CDR2: LGHNA, YSLEER. The ends lost 2 bases at V and 7 bases at J; junction bases unmatched: 5.

This clonotype was observed many times. CDR3 in DNA: TGCAGCGTTACTCCGGGGGAATTGAACACTGAAGCTTTCTTT. This codes for CSVTPGELNTEAFF. The chain links TRBV29-1 to TRBJ1-1; D is possibly TRBD1 (5 bases). V was trimmed by 5 bases and J by 0 bases, leaving 13 bases between them. This CDR3 has 14 residues. Germline CDR1 and CDR2: SQVTM and ANQGSEA.

The gene calls are TRBV4-3 and TRBJ2-1; 8 nucleotides line up with TRBD2. The CDR3 runs to 17 residues. Germline V gene data show CDR1 as LGHNA and CDR2 as YSLEER. Germline trimming cut 3 bases from V and 8 bases from J; bases unmatched to any gene: 15. For the CDR3, the DNA is TGCGCCAGCAGCCAGGACTCGGGGTTAGCGGGGATCGATGAGCAGTTCTTC. Translation gives CASSQDSGLAGIDEQFF.

This clonotype occurred many times. The CDR3 region is CASSPQGAEKLFF. The CDR3 DNA sequence: TGTGCCAGCAGCCCACAGGGGGCGGAAAAACTGTTTTTT. The rearrangement uses TRBV7-2 and TRBJ1-4; the match to TRBD1 covers 9 bases. The junction had 3 bases not matched to a gene; V was cut back by 5 bases and J by 8 bases. Germline V gene data show CDR1 as SGHTA and CDR2 as FQGNSA. CDR3 length: 13 amino acids.

V and J are TRBV6-2 or TRBV6-3 and TRBJ2-1, with D possibly being TRBD1 (8 bases). V was trimmed by 5 bases and J by 6 bases, leaving 32 bases between them. The CDR3 sequence is 20 residues long. The germline V gene has CDR1 MNHEY and CDR2 SVGEGT. The CDR3 loop reads CASSPPRDRFGAGAANEQFF. CDR3 nucleotide sequence: TGTGCCAGCAGTCCCCCCCGGGACAGGTTTGGCGCGGGGGCAGCCAATGAGCAGTTCTTC.

The chain links TRBV3-1 to TRBJ2-1; D not resolved. Trimming pared 1 base from V and 7 bases from J, leaving 5 bases between. Germline V gene data show CDR1 as LGHDT and CDR2 as YNNKEL (reference sequence). The CDR3 runs to 12 residues. In DNA form, the CDR3 reads TGTGCCAGCAGCCAAGCGATGAATGAGCAGTTCTTC. As protein: CASSQAMNEQFF.

This clonotype was observed many times. The rearrangement joins TRBV11-1 to TRBJ1-5; D gene uncertain. Germline V gene data show CDR1 as SGHAT and CDR2 as FQDESV (reference sequence). The CDR3 extends over 14 amino acids. V lost 1 base to trimming and J lost 2 bases, with 6 bases between them. CDR3 residues: CASSLDSRNQPQHF. The CDR3 DNA reads as TGTGCCAGCAGCTTAGACAGTCGCAATCAGCCCCAGCATTTT.

At least ten counts were recorded for this clonotype. V gene TRBV28 combines with J gene TRBJ2-7; the match to TRBD2 covers 7 bases. Germline loops: CDR1 MDHEN, CDR2 SYDVKM. The junction had 15 bases not matched to a gene; V was cut back by 10 bases and J by 0 bases. The CDR3 runs to 16 residues. The CDR3 DNA sequence: TGTGCCACCAACGTACGAGCGGGACGTCTCTCCTACGAGCAGTACTTC. Encoded protein: CATNVRAGRLSYEQYF.

The table lists this clonotype with a few counts. This chain joins TRBV7-2 and TRBJ1-2; no clear D. There are 14 residues in the CDR3. Trimming removed 1 base at V and 4 bases at J, with 10 bases between. CDR1 and CDR2 from the germline V gene are SGHTA and FQGNSA. The CDR3 coding sequence is TGTGCCAGCAGCTTAGGGGCAGGAAGCTATGGCTACACCTTC. Protein: CASSLGAGSYGYTF. Filled out from reference TRBV7-2 and TRBJ1-2, the complete variable domain reads GAGVSQSPSNKVTEKGKDVELRCDPISGHTALYWYRQSLGQGLEFLIYFQGNSAPDKSGLPSDRFSAERTGGSVSTLTIQRTQQEDSAVYLCASSLGAGSYGYTFGSGTRLTVV.

This clonotype appeared many times. The chain carries TRBV12-3 or TRBV12-4 and TRBJ2-7; 8 nucleotides align to TRBD1. The V segment lost 6 bases and the J segment 2 bases; nucleotides outside the gene matches: 6. This CDR3 has 14 residues. CDR3 region: CASSRDRGPYEQYF. The CDR3 DNA reads TGTGCCAGCAGCCGAGACAGGGGTCCCTACGAGCAGTACTTC.

The J gene is TRBJ2-6, the V gene TRBV5-1; D remains ambiguous. Germline loops: CDR1 SGHRS, CDR2 YFSETQ. V was pared by 4 bases and J by 0 bases, with 11 bases between. This CDR3 comprises 16 residues. In DNA, the CDR3 is TGCGCCAGCAGCCCGGCGTTTGTCTCTGGGGCCAACGTCCTGACTTTC. Translation gives CASSPAFVSGANVLTF.

Many counts were recorded for this clonotype. The chain couples TRBV6-2 or TRBV6-3 to TRBJ2-7, with TRBD1 identical over 7 bases. Unmatched junction bases numbered 4, after V lost 8 bases and J lost 0 bases. The length of the CDR3 is 13 residues. Germline assignment: CDR1 MNHEY and CDR2 SVGEGT. CDR3 sequence reads: CASLGTASYEQYV. The CDR3 DNA reads TGTGCCAGCTTGGGGACAGCCTCCTACGAGCAGTACGTC.

This clonotype was seen many times. The chain links TRBV7-9 to TRBJ1-1; no clear D. CDR3 length: 14 residues. From germline, CDR1 is SEHNR and CDR2 FQNEAQ (reference sequence). V shed 3 bases and J shed 6 bases, with 14 bases lying between them. CDR3 region: CASSFTRRGPEAFF. The CDR3 region has the DNA TGTGCCAGCAGCTTTACGCGGAGAGGCCCTGAAGCTTTCTTT.

The J gene is TRBJ1-2, the V gene TRBV10-3, with a tentative D call TRBD1 (5 bases). CDR1 is ENHRY and CDR2 is SYGVKD in the germline V gene. The CDR3 totals 12 residues. The V end lost 4 bases, the J end lost 7 bases, and 10 bases lay between the germline ends. CDR3 residues: CAISAWGLGYTF. The CDR3 DNA follows: TGTGCCATCAGTGCGTGGGGACTTGGCTACACCTTC.

The chain has TRBV6-1 and TRBJ2-2; no clear D. The germline V and J ends were trimmed by 5 bases and 4 bases, with 11 bases remaining between them. Per the germline V gene, CDR1 is MNHNS and CDR2 is SASEGT. This CDR3 has 14 amino acids. The CDR3 is CASSRVSGTGELFF. The CDR3 region has the DNA TGTGCCAGCAGTAGGGTCTCGGGCACCGGGGAGCTGTTTTTT.